This TCR beta chain was retrieved from a study of blood T cell repertoires in COVID-19. V gave up 3 bases and J gave up 9 bases; unmatched junction bases: 8. The germline V gene encodes CDR1 SGHDN and CDR2 FVKESK. The CDR3 has 15 residues. Original data processing: Reference gene primer amplification in the assay estimated nucleated cell counts. Repertoires were generated with immunoSEQ multiplex PCR, while TCRdb's copy carries only in-frame clones and drops some. The D gene and trimming were derived from the DNA, and the V and J assignments and clone size from that table. The repertoire has 150,000 or so clones, roughly 84% of them found once; the top ten carry 15% to 20%. Participants, roughly 18 to 100 years old, spanned 25 or so US areas. Cohort placement rested on clinical history that participants reported themselves. Recovered participants had two consecutive negative NP/OP PCR tests, healthcare professional clearance, or symptom resolution.

V usage is TRBV14 and J usage is TRBJ1-6, with 7 positions matching TRBD1. The sequenced material came from PBMCs or T cells enriched from blood (not recorded which). This clonotype was sampled from a man aged 55-75 years who had recovered from COVID-19. The CDR3 spells CASSQGQMVSSPLHF. In DNA, the CDR3 is TGTGCCAGCAGCCAGGGACAGATGGTTAGTTCACCCCTCCACTTT.